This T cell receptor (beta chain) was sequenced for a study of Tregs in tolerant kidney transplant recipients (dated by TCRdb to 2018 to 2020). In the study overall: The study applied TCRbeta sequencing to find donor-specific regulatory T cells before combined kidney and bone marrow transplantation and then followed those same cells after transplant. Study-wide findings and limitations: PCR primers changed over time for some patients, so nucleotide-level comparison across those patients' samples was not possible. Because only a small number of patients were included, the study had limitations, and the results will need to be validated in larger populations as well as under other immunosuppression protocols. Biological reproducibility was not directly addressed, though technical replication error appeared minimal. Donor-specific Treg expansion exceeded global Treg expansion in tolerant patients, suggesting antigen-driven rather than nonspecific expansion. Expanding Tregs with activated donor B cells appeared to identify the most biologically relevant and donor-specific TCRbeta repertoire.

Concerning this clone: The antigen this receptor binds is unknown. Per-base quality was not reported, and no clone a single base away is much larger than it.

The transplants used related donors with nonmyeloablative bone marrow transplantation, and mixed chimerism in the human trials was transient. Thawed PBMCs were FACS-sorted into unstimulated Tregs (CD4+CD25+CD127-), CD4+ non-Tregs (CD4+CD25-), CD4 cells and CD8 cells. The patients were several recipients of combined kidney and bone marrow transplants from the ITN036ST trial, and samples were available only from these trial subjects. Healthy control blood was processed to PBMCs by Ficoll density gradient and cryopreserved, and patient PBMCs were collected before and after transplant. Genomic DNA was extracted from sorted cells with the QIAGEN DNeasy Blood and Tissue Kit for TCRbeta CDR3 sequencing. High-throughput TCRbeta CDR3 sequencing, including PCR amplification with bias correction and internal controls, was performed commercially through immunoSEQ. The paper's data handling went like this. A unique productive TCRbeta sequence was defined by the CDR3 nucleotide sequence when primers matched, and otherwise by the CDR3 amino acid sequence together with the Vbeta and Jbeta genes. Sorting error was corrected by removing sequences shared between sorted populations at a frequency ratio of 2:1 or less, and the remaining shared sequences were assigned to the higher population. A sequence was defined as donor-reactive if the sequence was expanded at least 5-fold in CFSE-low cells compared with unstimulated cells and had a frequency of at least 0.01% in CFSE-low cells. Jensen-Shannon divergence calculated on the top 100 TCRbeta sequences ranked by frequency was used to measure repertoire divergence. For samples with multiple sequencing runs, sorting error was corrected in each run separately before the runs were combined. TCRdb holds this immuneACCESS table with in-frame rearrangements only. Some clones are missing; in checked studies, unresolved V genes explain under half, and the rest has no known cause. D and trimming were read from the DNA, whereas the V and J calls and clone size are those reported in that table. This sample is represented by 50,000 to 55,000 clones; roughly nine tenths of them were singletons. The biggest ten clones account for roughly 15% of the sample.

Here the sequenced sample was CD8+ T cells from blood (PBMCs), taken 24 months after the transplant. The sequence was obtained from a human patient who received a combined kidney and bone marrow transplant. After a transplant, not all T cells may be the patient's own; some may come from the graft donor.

The nucleotide sequence reads TGCGCCAGCAGCTTGGAATTTTCGGCTAGCGGGAGGATTTACAATGAGCAGTTCTTC. It specifies CASSLEFSASGRIYNEQFF. The chain links TRBV5-1 with TRBJ2-1, and 11 junctional nucleotides match TRBD2. The CDR3 runs 19 residues from the cysteine to the phenylalanine. Here the CDR3 DNA is all that survives: 57 bases in frame from base 1. The germline V gene encodes CDR1 SGHRS and CDR2 YFSETQ. Clipping removes 0 bases from V and 4 bases from J, with 12 as the unmatched junction base count.